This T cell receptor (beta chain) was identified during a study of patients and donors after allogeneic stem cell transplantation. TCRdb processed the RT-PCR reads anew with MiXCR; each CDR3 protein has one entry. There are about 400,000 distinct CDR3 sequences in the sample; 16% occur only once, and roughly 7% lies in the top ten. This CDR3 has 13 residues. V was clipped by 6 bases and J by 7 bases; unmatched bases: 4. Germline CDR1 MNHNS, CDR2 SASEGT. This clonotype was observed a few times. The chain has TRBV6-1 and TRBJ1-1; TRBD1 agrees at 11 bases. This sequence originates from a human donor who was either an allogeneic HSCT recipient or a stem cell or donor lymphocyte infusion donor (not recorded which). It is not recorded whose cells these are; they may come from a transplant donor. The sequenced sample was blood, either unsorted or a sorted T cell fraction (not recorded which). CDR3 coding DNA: TGTGCCAGCAGAGGACAGGGGGCGGGTGAAGCTTTCTTT. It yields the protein CASRGQGAGEAFF.